This TCR beta chain was found in a study of monozygotic twins with inflammatory bowel disease. Via template switching, UMIs carrying a 6-nucleotide sample barcode were introduced. TCRdb re-called the 5' RACE reads, yielding one record per CDR3 amino acid sequence without DNA. Its table lists around 450,000 distinct CDR3 sequences. Germline V gene lookup returns CDR1 SGDLS and CDR2 YYNGEE. The CDR3 is 14 residues long. This chain connects TRBV9 to TRBJ2-1. This receptor was obtained from a human donor with ulcerative colitis or Crohn's disease, or a healthy co-twin of an affected twin (not recorded which). Sample: blood. The CDR3 loop reads CASSGGLSYNEQFF.